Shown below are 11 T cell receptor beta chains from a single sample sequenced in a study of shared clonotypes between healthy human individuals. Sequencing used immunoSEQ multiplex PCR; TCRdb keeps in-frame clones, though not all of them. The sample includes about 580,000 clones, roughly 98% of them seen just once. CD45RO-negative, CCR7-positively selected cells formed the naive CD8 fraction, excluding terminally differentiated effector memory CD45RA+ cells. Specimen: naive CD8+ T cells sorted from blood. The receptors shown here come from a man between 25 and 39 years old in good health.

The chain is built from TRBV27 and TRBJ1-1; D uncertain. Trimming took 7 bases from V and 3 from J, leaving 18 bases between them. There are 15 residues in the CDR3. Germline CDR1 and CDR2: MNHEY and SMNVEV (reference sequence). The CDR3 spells CASTSTPNLYTEAFF. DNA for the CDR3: TGTGCCAGCACCTCTACTCCTAATTTGTACACTGAAGCTTTCTTT.

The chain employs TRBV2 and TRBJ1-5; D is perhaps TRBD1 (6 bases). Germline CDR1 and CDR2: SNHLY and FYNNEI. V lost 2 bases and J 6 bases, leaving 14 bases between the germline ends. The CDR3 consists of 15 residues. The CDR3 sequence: CASSEWGAVGQPQHF. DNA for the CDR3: TGTGCCAGCAGTGAATGGGGGGCAGTAGGTCAGCCCCAGCATTTT.

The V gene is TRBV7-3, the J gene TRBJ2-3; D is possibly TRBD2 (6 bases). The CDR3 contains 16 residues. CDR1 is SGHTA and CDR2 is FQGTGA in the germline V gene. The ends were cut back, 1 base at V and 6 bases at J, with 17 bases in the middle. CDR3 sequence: CASSLSGTGAGDTQYF. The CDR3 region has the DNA TGTGCCAGCAGCTTAAGCGGGACTGGAGCAGGGGATACGCAGTATTTT. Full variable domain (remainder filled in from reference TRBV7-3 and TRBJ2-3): GAGVSQTPSNKVTEKGKYVELRCDPISGHTALYWYRQSLGQGPEFLIYFQGTGAADDSGLPNDRFFAVRPEGSVSTLKIQRTERGDSAVYLCASSLSGTGAGDTQYFGPGTRLTVL.

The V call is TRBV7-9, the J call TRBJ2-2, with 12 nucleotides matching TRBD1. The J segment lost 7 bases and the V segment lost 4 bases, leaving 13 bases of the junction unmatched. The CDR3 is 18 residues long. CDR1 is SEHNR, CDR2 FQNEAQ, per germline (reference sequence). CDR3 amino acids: CASSSLPPGQGARGELFF. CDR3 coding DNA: TGTGCCAGCAGCTCCTTGCCTCCGGGACAGGGGGCTCGCGGGGAGCTGTTTTTT. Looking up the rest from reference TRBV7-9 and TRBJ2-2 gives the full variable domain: DTGVSQNPRHKITKRGQNVTFRCDPISEHNRLYWYRQTLGQGPEFLTYFQNEAQLEKSRLLSDRFSAERPKGSFSTLEIQRTEQGDSAMYLCASSSLPPGQGARGELFFGEGSRLTVL.

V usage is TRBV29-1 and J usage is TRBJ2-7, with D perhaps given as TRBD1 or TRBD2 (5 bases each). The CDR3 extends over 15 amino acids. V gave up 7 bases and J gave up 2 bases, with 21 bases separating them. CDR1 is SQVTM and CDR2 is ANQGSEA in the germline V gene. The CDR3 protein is CSALADRAYPYEQYF. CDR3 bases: TGCAGCGCCCTAGCCGACAGAGCCTACCCCTACGAGCAGTACTTC.

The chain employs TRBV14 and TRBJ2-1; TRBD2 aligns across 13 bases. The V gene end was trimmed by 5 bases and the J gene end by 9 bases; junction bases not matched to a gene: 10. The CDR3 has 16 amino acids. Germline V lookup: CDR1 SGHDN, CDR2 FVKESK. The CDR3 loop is CASSAFGLAGVGEQFF. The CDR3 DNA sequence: TGTGCCAGCAGCGCCTTCGGACTAGCGGGAGTGGGTGAGCAGTTCTTC.

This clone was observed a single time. CDR3 sequence: CASSDPTESGRFYEQYF. CDR3 bases: TGTGCCAGCAGTGACCCGACGGAAAGCGGGAGGTTCTACGAGCAGTACTTC. This rearrangement joins TRBV25-1 to TRBJ2-7, with 9 bases that match TRBD2. Trimming removed 3 bases from V and 3 bases from J; junction bases left unmatched: 12. In germline, CDR1 is MGHDK, CDR2 SYGVNS. The CDR3 runs 17 residues.

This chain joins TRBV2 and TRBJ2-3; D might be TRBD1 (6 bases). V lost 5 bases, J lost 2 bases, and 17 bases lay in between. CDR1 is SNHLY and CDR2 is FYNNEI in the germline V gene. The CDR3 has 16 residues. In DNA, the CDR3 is TGTGCCAGCAGTCCCCTGGGGGCCTCCTCCACAGATACGCAGTATTTT. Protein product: CASSPLGASSTDTQYF.

This chain's CDR3 is CASSTDMSFNYNEQFF. The DNA of the CDR3 is TGTGCCAGCAGCACCGACATGAGTTTCAATTACAATGAGCAGTTCTTC. This chain joins TRBV11-2 and TRBJ2-1, with D hard to call. The CDR3 has 16 amino acids. Trimming left V 5 bases short and J 4 bases short, with 18 bases between. Looked up from germline, CDR1 is SGHAT and CDR2 is FQNNGV.

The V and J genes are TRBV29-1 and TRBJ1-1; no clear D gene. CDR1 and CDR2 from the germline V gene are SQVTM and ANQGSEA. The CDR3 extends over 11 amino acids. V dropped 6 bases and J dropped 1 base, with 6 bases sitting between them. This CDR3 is CSVSENTEAFF. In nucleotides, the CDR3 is TGCAGCGTCTCAGAGAACACTGAAGCTTTCTTT.

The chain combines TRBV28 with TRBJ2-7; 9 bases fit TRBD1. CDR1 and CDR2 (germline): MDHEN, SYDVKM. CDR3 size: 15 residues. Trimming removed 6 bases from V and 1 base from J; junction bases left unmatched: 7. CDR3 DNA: TGTGCCAGCAGGCCAGACGGACAGGGGTCCTACGAGCAGTACTTC. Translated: CASRPDGQGSYEQYF.